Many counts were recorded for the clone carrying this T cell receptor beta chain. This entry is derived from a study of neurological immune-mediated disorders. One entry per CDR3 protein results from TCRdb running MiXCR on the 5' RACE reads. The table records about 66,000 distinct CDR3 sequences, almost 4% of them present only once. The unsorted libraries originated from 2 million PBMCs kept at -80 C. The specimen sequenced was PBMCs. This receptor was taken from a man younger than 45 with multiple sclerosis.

CDR3 region: CASSRPGTGALGEQFF. The CDR3 nucleotides read TGTGCCAGCAGCCGACCCGGGACAGGAGCCTTGGGTGAGCAGTTCTTC. The chain employs TRBV11-2 and TRBJ2-1; 8 nucleotides align to TRBD1. Germline V CDR1 and CDR2: SGHAT, FQNNGV. The CDR3 length is 16 residues. The V segment lost 5 bases and the J segment 9 bases; nucleotides outside the gene matches: 15.